This T cell receptor (beta chain) was observed in a study of cytomegalovirus exposure and HLA in healthy donors (TCRdb year 2017). As for the study more broadly: The 500 to 700 repertoires of the first cohort and the 120 validation repertoires were produced on the same platform, according to a later analysis. To predict cytomegalovirus infection status, the study combined high-throughput TCR immunosequencing, statistical association of individual TCRs with disease status, and machine learning. A separate validation cohort of 100 to 150 different subjects was used in addition to the approximately 640-subject first cohort. The study was designed to test whether signatures of past pathogen exposure could be identified by cataloging public T cell receptors.

Paper-wide results and their limitations: Cytomegalovirus status was reported to be diagnosed by the classifier with high specificity and sensitivity in both the original and validation cohorts. The authors suggested that the approach could potentially be extended to other disease states and immunological phenotypes. The validation cohort had no HLA typing available for a later analysis, so co-occurrence within that cohort was assessed over all 130 or so repertoires. A total of 150 or so TCR beta chains were listed by the study as associated with cytomegalovirus. In a later analysis, TCRs clustered in the first cohort were found to also tend to co-occur in the roughly 110 validation repertoires, with approximately 95% of cluster scores above 0. In vitro tests confirmed that three of the cytomegalovirus-associated TCR beta chains recognize cytomegalovirus antigens. While some public TCRs were present in many individuals, most TCR sequences turned up only very rarely across donors.

The library came from the immunoSEQ multiplex PCR assay. The published analysis was carried out like this. A statistical classification framework was built to diagnose cytomegalovirus status from the catalog of TCR beta chain sequences. In TCRdb, the immuneACCESS table is reduced to in-frame sequences with V and J assigned. These tables do not hold every clone; where another copy was compared, an unresolved V gene accounts for under half, and the others remain unexplained. V and J calls plus clone size are reproduced from that table; the DNA served to infer D and trimming. The sample data list 300,000 to 450,000 clones, and 86% of these were observed just once. The ten largest account for roughly 0.75% of the sample. This clone was recorded only once. Its antigen has not been determined. No base quality values were provided; no much bigger clone lies one nucleotide off. Different DNA sequences within this sample yield the same CDR3.

Separate from the approximately 700-subject first cohort, the validation cohort of roughly 130 subjects was the group to which the donors belonged. CDR1 MDHEN and CDR2 SYDVKM are derived from the germline V gene. Relative to germline, V is missing 6 bases and J is missing 4 bases, with 5 bases of the junction outside any gene match. The CDR3 numbers 13 residues from cysteine through phenylalanine. Of the read, only the CDR3 DNA is kept; its 39 bases are in frame from base 1. The rearranged segments are TRBV28 and TRBJ1-2; 7 bases in between match TRBD1. Sequenced input: PBMCs. The receptor comes from a woman between 18 and 29 years old in good health and CMV-seronegative. The CDR3 protein: CASSPDRVYGYTF. The sequence in DNA is TGTGCCAGCAGCCCAGACAGGGTCTATGGCTACACCTTC.